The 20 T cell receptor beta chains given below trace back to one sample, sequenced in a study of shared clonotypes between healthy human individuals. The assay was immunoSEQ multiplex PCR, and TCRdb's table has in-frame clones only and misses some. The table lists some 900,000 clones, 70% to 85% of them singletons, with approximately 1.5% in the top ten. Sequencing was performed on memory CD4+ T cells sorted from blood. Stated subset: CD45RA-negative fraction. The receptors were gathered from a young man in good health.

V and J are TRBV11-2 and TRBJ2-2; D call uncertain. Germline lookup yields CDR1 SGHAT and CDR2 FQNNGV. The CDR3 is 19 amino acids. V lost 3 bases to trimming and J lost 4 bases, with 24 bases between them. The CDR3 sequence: CASSFSSVRSERRTGELFF. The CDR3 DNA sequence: TGTGCCAGCAGCTTTAGTTCGGTGCGGTCAGAAAGGCGCACCGGGGAGCTGTTTTTT.

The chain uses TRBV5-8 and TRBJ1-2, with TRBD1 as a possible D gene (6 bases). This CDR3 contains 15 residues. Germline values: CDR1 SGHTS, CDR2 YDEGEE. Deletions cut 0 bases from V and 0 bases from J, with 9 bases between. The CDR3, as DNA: TGTGCCAGCAGCTTGGTAGCAGGGGCTAACTATGGCTACACCTTC. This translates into CASSLVAGANYGYTF.

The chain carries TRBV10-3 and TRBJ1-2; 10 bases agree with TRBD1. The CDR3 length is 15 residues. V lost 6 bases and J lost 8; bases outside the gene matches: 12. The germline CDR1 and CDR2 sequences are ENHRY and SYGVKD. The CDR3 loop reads CAIRSTGTGDAGYTF. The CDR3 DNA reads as TGTGCCATCAGATCAACCGGGACAGGGGACGCGGGCTACACCTTC.

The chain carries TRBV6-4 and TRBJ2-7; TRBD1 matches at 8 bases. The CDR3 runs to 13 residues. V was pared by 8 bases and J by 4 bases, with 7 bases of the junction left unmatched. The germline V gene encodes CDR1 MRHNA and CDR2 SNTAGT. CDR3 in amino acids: CASPDRANYEQYF. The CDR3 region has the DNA TGTGCCAGCCCGGACAGGGCTAATTACGAGCAGTACTTC.

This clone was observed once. CDR3 nucleotide sequence: TGTGCCAGCAGCTTAGACGGACATAGCACAGATACGCAGTATTTT. The encoded protein is CASSLDGHSTDTQYF. V gene TRBV11-2 combines with J gene TRBJ2-3, with D possibly matching TRBD1 (5 bases). Germline CDR1 SGHAT, CDR2 FQNNGV. Trimming stripped 0 bases from V and 0 bases from J, with 7 bases between. The CDR3 spans 15 residues.

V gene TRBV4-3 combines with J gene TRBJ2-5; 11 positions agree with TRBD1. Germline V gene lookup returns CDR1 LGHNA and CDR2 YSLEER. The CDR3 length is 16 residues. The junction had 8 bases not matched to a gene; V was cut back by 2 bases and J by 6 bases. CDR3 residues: CASSQSWTGGTKTQYF. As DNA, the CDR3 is TGCGCCAGCAGCCAATCATGGACAGGGGGCACGAAGACCCAGTACTTC.

CDR3: CASGLQGLTGTIYF. As DNA, the CDR3 is TGTGCTAGTGGTTTGCAGGGTCTGACGGGCACCATATATTTT. The chain recombines TRBV12-5 with TRBJ1-3, with D possibly TRBD1 on 5 matching bases. Trimming shortened V by 2 bases and J by 9 bases, and 14 bases separated the two germline ends. In germline, CDR1 is LGHNT, CDR2 FRNRAP. This CDR3 comprises 14 residues.

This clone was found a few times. The CDR3 DNA is TGTGCCAGCAGCGTAAAACAGGCGGGCGGGGAGCTGTTTTTT. As protein: CASSVKQAGGELFF. V gene TRBV9 combines with J gene TRBJ2-2, with D possibly called TRBD1 or TRBD2 (5 bases each). CDR1 is SGDLS, CDR2 YYNGEE, per germline. CDR3 length: 14 residues. The V and J ends lost 1 base and 7 bases respectively, with 11 bases between them.

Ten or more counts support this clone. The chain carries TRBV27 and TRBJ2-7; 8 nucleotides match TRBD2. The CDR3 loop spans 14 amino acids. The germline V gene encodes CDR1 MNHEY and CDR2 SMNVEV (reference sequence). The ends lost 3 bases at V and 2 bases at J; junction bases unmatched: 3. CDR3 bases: TGTGCCAGCAGTTTCCGGGAGGGGACCTACGAGCAGTACTTC. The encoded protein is CASSFREGTYEQYF.

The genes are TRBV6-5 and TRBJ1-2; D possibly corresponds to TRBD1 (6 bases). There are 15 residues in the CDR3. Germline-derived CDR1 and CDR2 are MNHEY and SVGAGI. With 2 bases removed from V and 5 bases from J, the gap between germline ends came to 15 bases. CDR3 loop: CASSYPGGGRYGYTF. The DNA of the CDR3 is TGTGCCAGCAGTTACCCCGGAGGGGGTCGATATGGCTACACCTTC.

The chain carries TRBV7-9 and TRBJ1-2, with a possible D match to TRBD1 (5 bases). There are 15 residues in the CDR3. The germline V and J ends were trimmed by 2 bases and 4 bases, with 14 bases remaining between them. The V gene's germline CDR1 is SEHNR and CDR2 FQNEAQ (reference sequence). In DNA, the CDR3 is TGTGCCAGCAGCTTAAGTGTTGACAGCTCCTATGGCTACACCTTC. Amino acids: CASSLSVDSSYGYTF.

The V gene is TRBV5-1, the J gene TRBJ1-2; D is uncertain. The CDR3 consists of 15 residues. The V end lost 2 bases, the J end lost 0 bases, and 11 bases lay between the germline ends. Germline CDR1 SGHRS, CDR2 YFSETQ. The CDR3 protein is CASSLPAEPNYGYTF. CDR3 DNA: TGCGCCAGCAGCTTACCTGCGGAACCTAACTATGGCTACACCTTC.

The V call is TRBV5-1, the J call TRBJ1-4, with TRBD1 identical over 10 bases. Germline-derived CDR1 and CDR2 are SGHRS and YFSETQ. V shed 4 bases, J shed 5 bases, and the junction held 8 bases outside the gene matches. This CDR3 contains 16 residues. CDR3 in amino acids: CASSLGQGLSNEKLFF. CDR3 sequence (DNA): TGCGCCAGCAGCCTGGGACAGGGGTTATCGAATGAAAAACTGTTTTTT.

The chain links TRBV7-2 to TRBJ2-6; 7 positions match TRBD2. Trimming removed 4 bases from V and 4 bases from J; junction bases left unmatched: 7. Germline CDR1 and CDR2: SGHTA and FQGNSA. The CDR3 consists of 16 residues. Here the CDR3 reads CASSYRGRGGANVLTF. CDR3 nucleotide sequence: TGTGCCAGCAGCTATCGCGGGAGAGGAGGGGCCAACGTCCTGACTTTC.

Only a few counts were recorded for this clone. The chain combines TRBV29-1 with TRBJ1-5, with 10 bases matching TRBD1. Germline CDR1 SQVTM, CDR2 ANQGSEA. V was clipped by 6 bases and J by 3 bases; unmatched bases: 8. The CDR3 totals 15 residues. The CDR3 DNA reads TGCAGCGTGGGAGCCGGGACAGGGGTCAATCAGCCCCAGCATTTT. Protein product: CSVGAGTGVNQPQHF.

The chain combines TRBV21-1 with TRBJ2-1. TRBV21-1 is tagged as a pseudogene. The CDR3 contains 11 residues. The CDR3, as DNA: TGTGCCAGCGGGGGTTCCGGGACGGAGTTCTTC. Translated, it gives CASGGSGTEFF.

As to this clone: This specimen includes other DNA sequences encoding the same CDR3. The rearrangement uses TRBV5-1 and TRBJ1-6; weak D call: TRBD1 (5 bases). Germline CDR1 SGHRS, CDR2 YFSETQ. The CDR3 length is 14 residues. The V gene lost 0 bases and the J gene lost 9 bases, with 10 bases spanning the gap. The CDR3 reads CASSLGGSSSPLHF. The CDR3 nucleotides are TGCGCCAGCAGCTTGGGGGGCAGTTCTTCACCCCTCCACTTT.

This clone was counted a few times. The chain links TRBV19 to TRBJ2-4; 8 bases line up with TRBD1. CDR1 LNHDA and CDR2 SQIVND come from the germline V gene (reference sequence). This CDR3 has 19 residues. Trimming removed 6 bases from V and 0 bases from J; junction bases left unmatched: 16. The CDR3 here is CASSTTGTGGTTAKNIQYF. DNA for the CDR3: TGTGCCAGTAGCACGACCGGGACAGGTGGTACTACAGCCAAAAACATTCAGTACTTC.

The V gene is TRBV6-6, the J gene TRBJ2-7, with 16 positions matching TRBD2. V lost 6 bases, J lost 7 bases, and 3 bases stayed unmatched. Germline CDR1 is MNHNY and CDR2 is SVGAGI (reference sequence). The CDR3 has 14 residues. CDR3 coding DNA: TGTGCCAGCAGAAAGGGACTAGCGGGAGGGGAGCAGTACTTC. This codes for CASRKGLAGGEQYF.

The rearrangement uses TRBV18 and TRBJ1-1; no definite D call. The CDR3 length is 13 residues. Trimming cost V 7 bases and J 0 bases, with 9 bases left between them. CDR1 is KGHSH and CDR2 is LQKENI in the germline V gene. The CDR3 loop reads CASCQELNTEAFF. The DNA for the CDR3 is TGTGCCAGCTGTCAGGAACTGAACACTGAAGCTTTCTTT.